This TCR beta chain was sequenced for a study of shared clonotypes between healthy human individuals (TCRdb year 2020). For the study in its entirety: The cohort comprised two women and a few men aged 18 to 49 years. To increase sequencing depth and limit assay-specific biases, different laboratories used diverse techniques to prepare libraries and sequence TCR repertoires. Each donor's leukapheresis produced roughly between roughly 0.85 and 10 billion PBMCs. Blood TCR repertoires of roughly five healthy adults were deeply sequenced to estimate repertoire size and the extent of clonotype sharing between individuals. For each donor, CD4 naive and CD4 memory were each given three plates, CD8 naive was given two plates, and CD8 memory was given one plate. The paper's findings and limits, for the study overall: Naive subsets generally had larger estimated clonotype richness than memory subsets did. Incomplete sequencing was indicated by rarefaction of sorted-subset datasets, despite the large sequencing depth. Clonotypes shared by all four sorted-subset donors showed higher generation probabilities than non-shared clonotypes. Pairwise subsampling led to the expectation that sequencing depth would affect the degree of clonotype sharing among donors. Sampling was restricted to blood, and TCR repertoires in tissues likely differ from the TCR repertoires found in blood. Sharing across a handful of donors was observed for about 5% of naive CD4, over 3% of naive CD8, 2% to 2.5% of memory CD4, and over 0.3% of memory CD8 clonotypes. Because the study included a small number of donors, the genetic and exposure-history diversity represented was limited.

About this clone itself: Which antigen it targets is not known. Base qualities are not provided; no much larger clone lies one nucleotide away.

CD8 naive samples were CD45RO-negative cells positively selected for CCR7, giving a CD45RA+CCR7+ population that excluded TemRA cells. The donors were healthy, HIV-negative adults who had no recently reported acute infections or vaccinations. All donors were Caucasian adults living in Nashville, Tennessee, USA. Blood was collected by leukapheresis, and PBMCs were isolated by Ficoll-Histopaque density gradient centrifugation and then cryopreserved in liquid nitrogen vapor phase. Analytical flow cytometry was used to check the purity and quantity of every magnetically sorted T cell population. Genomic DNA was isolated from each sorted fraction and quantified by UV absorbance on a Nanodrop 2000c. TCR CDR3 regions were amplified from genomic DNA by multiplex PCR using the deep immunoSEQ assay. Genomic DNA extracted from each cell subset was distributed evenly over all wells of several immunoSEQ 96-well plates, and each plate served as one replicate. For sorted subsets, around 200 ng genomic DNA, equal to 25,000 to 35,000 T cell genomes, was loaded into each replicate PCR. The purified libraries were quantified using a Qubit 3.0 fluorometer, sized with a Bioanalyzer 2100, and then quantified again using the KAPA Library Quantification kit. Every immunoSEQ 96-well plate was sequenced on a dedicated single-read 150-cycle Illumina NextSeq 550 flow cell. As for how the authors treated the data: Because the immunoSEQ output included only junctional sequences and no quality scores, the filtering could not be the same as the filtering used for full-length reads. To assign V/J genes and CDR3, sequences were annotated using PyIR, a Python wrapper for IgBLAST v1.9, with IMGT germline references. Reads with weak V/J assignments (E-value above 1e-6), missing CDR3, stop codons, out-of-frame junctions, or ambiguous translated residues were removed. V3J clonotypes were defined as sequences sharing an identical inferred V gene, J gene, and CDR3 amino acid sequence. The percentage overlap between two repertoires was calculated by dividing the number of shared unique clonotypes by the size of the smaller repertoire. Three approaches were used to assess repertoire richness: RTK rarefaction, the Chao1 estimator, and Recon v2.1 estimates of unobserved clonotypes. Generation probabilities for all TCRbeta clonotypes obtained by the gDNA method from a handful of donors were computed using OLGA. TCRdb took this table from immuneACCESS and kept in-frame rearrangements with V and J called. Such tables lack part of the clones; where checked against another copy, unresolved V genes explain under half of the gap, and the rest is unexplained. D and trimming come from the DNA, and the V and J calls and clone size come from that table. The sample contains approximately 2,200,000 clones, about 93% of them found a single time. The top ten clones comprise over 1.5% of the sample.

Reading the germline V gene gives CDR1 SGHRS and CDR2 YFSETQ. Spanning cysteine to phenylalanine, the CDR3 consists of 14 amino acids. CDR3 DNA only is kept here, 42 bases in frame from base 1. Deletion took 0 bases off V and 7 bases off J, with a span of 13 bases between the germline ends. The clonotype originates from a man aged 18-30 years in good health. Some clones in this sample may be carry-over from other donors' samples. The V and J genes are TRBV5-1 and TRBJ1-2; the D segment cannot be called with confidence. Sequencing was performed on naive CD8+ T cells from PBMCs. Read against the paper, the sample's cell subset or site label means: CD45RA+CCR7+. The bases read TGCGCCAGCAGCTTGGACCCGACGGGCATTGGCTACACCTTC. This is translated as CASSLDPTGIGYTF.